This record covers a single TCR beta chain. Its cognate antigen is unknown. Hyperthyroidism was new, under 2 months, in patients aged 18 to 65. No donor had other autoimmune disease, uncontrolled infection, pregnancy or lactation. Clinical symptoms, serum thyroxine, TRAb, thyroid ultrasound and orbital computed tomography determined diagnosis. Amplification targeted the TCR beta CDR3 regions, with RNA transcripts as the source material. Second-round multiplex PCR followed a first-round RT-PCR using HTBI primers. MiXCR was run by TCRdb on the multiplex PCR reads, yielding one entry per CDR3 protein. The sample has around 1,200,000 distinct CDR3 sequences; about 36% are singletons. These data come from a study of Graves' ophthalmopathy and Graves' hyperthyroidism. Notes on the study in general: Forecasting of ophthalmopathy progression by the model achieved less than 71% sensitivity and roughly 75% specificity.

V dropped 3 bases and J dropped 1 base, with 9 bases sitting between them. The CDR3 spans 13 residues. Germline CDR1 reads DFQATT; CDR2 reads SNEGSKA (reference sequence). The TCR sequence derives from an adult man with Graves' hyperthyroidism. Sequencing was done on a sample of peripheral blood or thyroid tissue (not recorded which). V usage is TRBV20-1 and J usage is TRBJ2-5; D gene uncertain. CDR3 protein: CSASHGVQETQYF. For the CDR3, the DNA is TGCAGTGCTAGTCATGGGGTCCAAGAGACCCAGTACTTC.